This T cell receptor beta chain was documented in a study of CD8 T cells in Susac syndrome. With random hexamers, reverse transcription was performed on about 0.5 to 1 ug of RNA. TCRdb reprocessed the immunoSEQ multiplex PCR reads with MiXCR, giving one entry per CDR3 protein. The top ten hold less than 0.11% of the sample, which has around 230,000 distinct CDR3 sequences, 90% to 97% seen once. This CDR3 region has 12 residues. The V gene end was trimmed by 6 bases and the J gene end by 4 bases; junction bases not matched to a gene: 4. Germline V gives CDR1 GTSNPN, CDR2 SVGIG (reference sequence). Negative isolation was used for CD8+ and CD4+ T cells, and FACS enrichment was applied to TEMRA cells.

This receptor was obtained from a human donor with Susac syndrome. The sequencing input was CD4+ T cells from PBMCs. This chain connects TRBV30 to TRBJ1-2; 8 nucleotides align to TRBD1. The CDR3 sequence is CACGDRSYGYTF. The CDR3 DNA reads TGTGCCTGCGGGGACAGGTCCTATGGCTACACCTTC. Using reference TRBV30 and TRBJ1-2 for the parts outside the CDR3, the full variable domain is SQTIHQWPATLVQPVGSPLSLECTVEGTSNPNLYWYRQAAGRGLQLLFYSVGIGQISSEVPQNLSASRPQDRQFILSSKKLLLSDSGFYLCACGDRSYGYTFGSGTRLTVV.